Shown below are 12 T cell receptor beta chains from a single sample sequenced in a study of blood T cell repertoires in COVID-19. Clones were read by immunoSEQ multiplex PCR, and TCRdb kept only the in-frame ones, dropping some. The data hold 200,000 to 250,000 clones, with about 87% observed a single time. Source material: PBMCs or T cells enriched from blood (not recorded which). The receptors stem from a woman aged 25 to 39 who had been exposed to COVID-19.

The CDR3 here is CASSLNGQLYGYTF. CDR3 sequence (DNA): TGCGCCAGCAGCTTGAACGGACAGCTCTATGGCTACACCTTC. The J gene is TRBJ1-2, the V gene TRBV5-1; D is perhaps TRBD1 (6 bases). Per the germline V gene, CDR1 is SGHRS and CDR2 is YFSETQ. V lost 1 base and J lost 4, with 11 bases in between. CDR3 size: 14 residues.

The chain couples TRBV7-2 to TRBJ2-5; possibly TRBD2 for D (6 bases). The CDR3 runs to 15 residues. With 0 bases removed from V and 4 bases from J, the gap between germline ends came to 12 bases. CDR1 and CDR2 from the germline V gene are SGHTA and FQGNSA. The chain's CDR3 is CASSLAGGSGETQYF. CDR3 bases: TGTGCCAGCAGCTTAGCTGGGGGGAGCGGAGAGACCCAGTACTTC.

J is TRBJ2-2 and V is TRBV7-9; 7 bases agree with TRBD2. Trimming removed 1 base from V and 1 base from J; junction bases left unmatched: 6. This CDR3 has 17 amino acids. CDR1 is SEHNR and CDR2 is FQNEAQ in the germline V gene (reference sequence). The CDR3 reads CASSLGTGEGNTGELFF. The CDR3 bases are TGTGCCAGCAGCTTAGGGACCGGGGAGGGGAACACCGGGGAGCTGTTTTTT.

For the CDR3, the DNA is TGTGCCAGCAGCCAAACGACTAGATTCTACGAGCAGTACTTC. Translation gives CASSQTTRFYEQYF. V and J are TRBV7-8 and TRBJ2-7, with a possible D match to TRBD2 (6 bases). The CDR3 is 14 amino acids. In germline, CDR1 is SGHVS, CDR2 FQNEAQ. Trimming took 5 bases from V and 3 from J, leaving 14 bases between them.

The CDR3 region has the DNA TGTGCCAGCAGCCCGCTAGCGGGAGTCGGTGAGCAGTTCTTC. Protein product: CASSPLAGVGEQFF. The chain recombines TRBV3-1 (or the pseudogene TRBV3-2) with TRBJ2-1, with 10 bases identical to TRBD2. V shed 4 bases, J shed 9 bases, and the junction held 6 bases outside the gene matches. CDR1 and CDR2 from the germline V gene are LGHDT and YNNKEL (reference sequence). The CDR3 covers 14 residues.

The chain combines TRBV7-9 with TRBJ1-5, with TRBD1 matching over 10 bases. The ends lost 0 bases at V and 3 bases at J; junction bases unmatched: 8. This CDR3 region has 18 residues. Germline V gene sequence: CDR1 SEHNR, CDR2 FQNEAQ (reference sequence). Written as DNA, the CDR3 is TGTGCCAGCAGCTTAGCGCTCATGGGGACAGGGGACAATCAGCCCCAGCATTTT. This encodes CASSLALMGTGDNQPQHF.

The J gene is TRBJ2-3, the V gene TRBV24-1, with D possibly TRBD2 on 6 matching bases. Germline CDR1 reads KGHDR; CDR2 reads SFDVKD. CDR3 size: 17 residues. Trimming left V 1 base short and J 2 bases short, with 15 bases between. CDR3 nucleotides: TGTGCCACCAGTGATTTAGCGGACTACCATTACACAGATACGCAGTATTTT. Translating it yields CATSDLADYHYTDTQYF.

The chain has TRBV5-5 and TRBJ2-7, with D perhaps TRBD2 (6 bases). The CDR3 runs 13 residues. Between the trimmed V and J ends, which lost 5 bases and 3 bases, there was a span of 12 bases. Germline-derived CDR1 and CDR2 are SGHKS and YYEKEE (reference sequence). The CDR3 spells CASRPGGNYEQYF. CDR3 DNA sequence: TGTGCCAGCAGGCCCGGGGGAAACTACGAGCAGTACTTC.

J is TRBJ2-1 and V is TRBV19; 8 positions match TRBD1. The ends lost 3 bases at V and 3 bases at J; junction bases unmatched: 4. Per the germline V gene, CDR1 is LNHDA and CDR2 is SQIVND (reference sequence). This CDR3 is 15 amino acids long. The CDR3: CASSMLRGLYNEQFF. The CDR3 DNA reads TGTGCCAGTAGTATGCTCAGGGGGCTCTACAATGAGCAGTTCTTC.

This clone was observed a few times. V usage is TRBV28 and J usage is TRBJ1-2; 7 nucleotides align to TRBD1. The CDR3 is 13 residues long. Per germline, CDR1 MDHEN and CDR2 SYDVKM. The V and J ends lost 5 bases and 6 bases, in that order; junction bases with no gene match: 6. The CDR3 DNA is TGTGCCAGCAGTACGACAGGGTCCCATGGCTACACCTTC. It specifies CASSTTGSHGYTF.

This chain uses TRBV11-2 with TRBJ2-5, with 8 nucleotides matching TRBD1. Per germline, CDR1 SGHAT and CDR2 FQNNGV. V dropped 5 bases and J dropped 2; count of bases not matched to a gene: 7. The CDR3 is 15 amino acids. CDR3 bases: TGTGCCAGCAGCACCGGACAGGGAGGACAAGAGACCCAGTACTTC. Protein product: CASSTGQGGQETQYF.

V gene TRBV25-1 combines with J gene TRBJ2-5; 8 bases agree with TRBD1. J lost 8 bases, V lost 5 bases, and 7 bases had no gene match. Germline lookup yields CDR1 MGHDK and CDR2 SYGVNS. The CDR3 covers 13 residues. CDR3: CASSFPDRGTQYF. The CDR3 DNA reads TGTGCCAGCAGTTTTCCAGACAGGGGTACCCAGTACTTC.